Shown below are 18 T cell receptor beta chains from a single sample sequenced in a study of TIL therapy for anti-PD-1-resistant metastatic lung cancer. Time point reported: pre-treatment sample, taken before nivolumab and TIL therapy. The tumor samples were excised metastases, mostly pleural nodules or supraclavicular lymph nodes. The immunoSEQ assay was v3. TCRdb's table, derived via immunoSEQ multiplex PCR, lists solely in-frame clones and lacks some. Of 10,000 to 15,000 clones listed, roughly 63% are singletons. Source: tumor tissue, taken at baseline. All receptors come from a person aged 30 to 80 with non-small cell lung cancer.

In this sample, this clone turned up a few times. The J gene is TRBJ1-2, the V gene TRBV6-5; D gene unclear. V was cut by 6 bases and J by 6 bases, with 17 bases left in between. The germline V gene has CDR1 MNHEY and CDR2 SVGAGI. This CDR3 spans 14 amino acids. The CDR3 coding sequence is TGTGCCAGCAGCCTACCGCGGCCGGGTCATGGCTACACCTTC. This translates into CASSLPRPGHGYTF.

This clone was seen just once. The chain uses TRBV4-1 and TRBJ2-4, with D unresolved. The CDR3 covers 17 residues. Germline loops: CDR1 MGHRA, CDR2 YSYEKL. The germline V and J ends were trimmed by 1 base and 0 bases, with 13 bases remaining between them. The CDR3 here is CASSQVSGWLAKNIQYF. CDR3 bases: TGCGCCAGCAGCCAAGTGTCAGGATGGCTAGCCAAAAACATTCAGTACTTC.

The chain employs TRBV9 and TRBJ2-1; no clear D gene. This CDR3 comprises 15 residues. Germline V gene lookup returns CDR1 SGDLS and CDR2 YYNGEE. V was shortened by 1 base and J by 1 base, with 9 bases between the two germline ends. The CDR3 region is CASSVQDLSYNEQFF. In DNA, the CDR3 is TGTGCCAGCAGCGTACAGGACCTATCCTACAATGAGCAGTTCTTC. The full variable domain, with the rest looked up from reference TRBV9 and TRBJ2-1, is DSGVTQTPKHLITATGQRVTLRCSPRSGDLSVYWYQQSLDQGLQFLIQYYNGEERAKGNILERFSAQQFPDLHSELNLSSLELGDSALYFCASSVQDLSYNEQFFGPGTRLTVL.

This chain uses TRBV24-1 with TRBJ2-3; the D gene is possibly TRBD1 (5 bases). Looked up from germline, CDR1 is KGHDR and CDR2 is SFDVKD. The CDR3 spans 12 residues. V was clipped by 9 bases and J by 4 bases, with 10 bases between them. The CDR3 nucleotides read TGTGCCACCGGTCAGGGCTCAGATACGCAGTATTTT. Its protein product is CATGQGSDTQYF.

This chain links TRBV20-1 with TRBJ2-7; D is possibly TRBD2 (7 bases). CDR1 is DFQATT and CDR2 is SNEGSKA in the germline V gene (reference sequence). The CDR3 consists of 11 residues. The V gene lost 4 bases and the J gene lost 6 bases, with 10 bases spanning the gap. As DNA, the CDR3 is TGCAGTGCTAAGGGGGGGTTCGAGCAGTACTTC. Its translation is CSAKGGFEQYF.

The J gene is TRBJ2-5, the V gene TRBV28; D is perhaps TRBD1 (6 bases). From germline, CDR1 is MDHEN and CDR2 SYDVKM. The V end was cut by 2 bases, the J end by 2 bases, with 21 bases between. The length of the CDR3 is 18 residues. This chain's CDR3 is CASSLPLTGKIGQETQYF. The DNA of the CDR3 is TGTGCCAGCAGTTTACCCCTAACAGGGAAGATAGGGCAAGAGACCCAGTACTTC.

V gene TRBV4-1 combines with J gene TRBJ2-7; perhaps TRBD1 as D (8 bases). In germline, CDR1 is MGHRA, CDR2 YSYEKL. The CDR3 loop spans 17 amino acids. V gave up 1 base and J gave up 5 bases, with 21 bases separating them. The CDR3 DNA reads TGCGCCAGCAGCCAAGTAGGGGGGGCAGGGGGCATCCACGAGCAGTACTTC. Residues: CASSQVGGAGGIHEQYF.

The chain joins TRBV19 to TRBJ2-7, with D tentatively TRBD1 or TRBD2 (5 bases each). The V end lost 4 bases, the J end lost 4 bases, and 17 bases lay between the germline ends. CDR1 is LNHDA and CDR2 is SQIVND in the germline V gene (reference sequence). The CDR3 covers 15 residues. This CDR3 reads CASSTAGDRGYEQYF. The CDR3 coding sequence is TGTGCCAGTAGTACGGCCGGGGACCGAGGATACGAGCAGTACTTC.

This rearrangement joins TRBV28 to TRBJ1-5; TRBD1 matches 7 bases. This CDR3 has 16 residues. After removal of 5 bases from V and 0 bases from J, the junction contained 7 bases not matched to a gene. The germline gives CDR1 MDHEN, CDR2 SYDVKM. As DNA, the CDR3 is TGTGCCAGCAGTCTAGGGACAGCTGTTAGCAATCAGCCCCAGCATTTT. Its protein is CASSLGTAVSNQPQHF.

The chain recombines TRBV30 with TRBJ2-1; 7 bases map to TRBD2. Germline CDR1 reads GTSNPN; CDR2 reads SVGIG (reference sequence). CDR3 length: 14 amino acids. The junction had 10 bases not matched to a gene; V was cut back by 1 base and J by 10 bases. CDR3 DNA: TGTGCCTGGAGTGGAAGGCGGGAGTGGGGCGAGCAGTTCTTC. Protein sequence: CAWSGRREWGEQFF.

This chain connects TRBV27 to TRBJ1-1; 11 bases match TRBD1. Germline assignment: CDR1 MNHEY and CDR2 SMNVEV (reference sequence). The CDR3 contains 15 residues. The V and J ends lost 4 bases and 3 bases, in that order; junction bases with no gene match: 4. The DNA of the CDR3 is TGTGCCAGCAGTTGGACAGGGGGCACCTACACTGAAGCTTTCTTT. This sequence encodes CASSWTGGTYTEAFF.

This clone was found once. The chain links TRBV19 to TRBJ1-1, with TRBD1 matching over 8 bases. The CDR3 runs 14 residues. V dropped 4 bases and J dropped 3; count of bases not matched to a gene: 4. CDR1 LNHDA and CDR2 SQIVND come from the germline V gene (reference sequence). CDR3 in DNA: TGTGCCAGTAGTAGGACAGGGTGGGACACTGAAGCTTTCTTT. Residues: CASSRTGWDTEAFF. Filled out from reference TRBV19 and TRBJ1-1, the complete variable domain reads DGGITQSPKYLFRKEGQNVTLSCEQNLNHDAMYWYRQDPGQGLRLIYYSQIVNDFQKGDIAEGYSVSREKKESFPLTVTSAQKNPTAFYLCASSRTGWDTEAFFGQGTRLTVV.

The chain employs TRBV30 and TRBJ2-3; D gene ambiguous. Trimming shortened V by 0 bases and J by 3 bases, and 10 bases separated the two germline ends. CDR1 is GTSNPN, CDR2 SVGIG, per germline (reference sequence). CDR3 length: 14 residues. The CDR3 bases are TGTGCCTGGAGTGTTAGACGGGCTACAGATACGCAGTATTTT. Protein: CAWSVRRATDTQYF.

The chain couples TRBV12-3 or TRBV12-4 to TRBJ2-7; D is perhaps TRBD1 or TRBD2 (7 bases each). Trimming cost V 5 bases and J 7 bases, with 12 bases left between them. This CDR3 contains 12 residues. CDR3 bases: TGTGCCAGCAGTCACAGGGGAGGGGAGCAGTACTTC. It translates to CASSHRGGEQYF.

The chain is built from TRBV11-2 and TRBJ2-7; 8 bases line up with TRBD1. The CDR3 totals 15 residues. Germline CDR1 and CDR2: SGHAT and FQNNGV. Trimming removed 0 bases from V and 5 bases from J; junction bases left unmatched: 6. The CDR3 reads CASSLESGGYHEQYF. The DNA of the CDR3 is TGTGCCAGCAGCTTAGAGTCAGGGGGCTACCACGAGCAGTACTTC.

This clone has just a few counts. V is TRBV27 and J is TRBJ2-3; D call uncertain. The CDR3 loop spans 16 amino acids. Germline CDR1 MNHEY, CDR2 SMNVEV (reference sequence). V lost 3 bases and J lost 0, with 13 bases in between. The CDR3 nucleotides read TGTGCCAGCAGTTTTCTCTGGTCTACTAGCACAGATACGCAGTATTTT. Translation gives CASSFLWSTSTDTQYF.

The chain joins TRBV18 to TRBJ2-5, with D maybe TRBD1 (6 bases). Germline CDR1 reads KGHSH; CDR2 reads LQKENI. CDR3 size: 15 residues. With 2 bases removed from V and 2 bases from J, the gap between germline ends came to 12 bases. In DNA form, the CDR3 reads TGTGCCAGCTCACCAGTACCAGGGGAACAAGAGACCCAGTACTTC. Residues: CASSPVPGEQETQYF.

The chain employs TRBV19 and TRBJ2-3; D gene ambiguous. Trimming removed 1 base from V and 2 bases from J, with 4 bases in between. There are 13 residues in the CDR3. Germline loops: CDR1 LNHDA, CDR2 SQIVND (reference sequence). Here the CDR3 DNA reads TGTGCCAGTAGTATAGTCGACACAGATACGCAGTATTTT. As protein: CASSIVDTDTQYF.